Ten or more counts support the clone carrying this T cell receptor beta chain. Stated treatment: PENTA 11 planned treatment interruption arm or continuous ART arm. Sorting from thawed PBMCs isolated naive CD4+ CD45RA+ CD45RO- T cells. Unique molecular identifiers were included in an RNA-based 3' RACE TCR library. TCRdb ran MiXCR on the 3' RACE reads and lists one entry per CDR3 protein. This sample yields approximately 89,000 distinct CDR3 sequences, of which about 6.3% are seen a single time; about 1.1% belongs to the top ten. The sample belongs to a study of HIV-infected children after antiretroviral therapy interruption. The wider study: Most participating children were previously exposed to EBV and CMV. Interruption-arm samples span weeks 0, 12, interruption end (24 or 48), and about 3 years post-study.

The CDR3 runs 17 residues. Germline CDR1 and CDR2: KGHDR and SFDVKD. Unmatched junction bases numbered 15, after V lost 7 bases and J lost 2 bases. This chain joins TRBV24-1 and TRBJ1-1, with 7 bases lining up with TRBD1. The material sequenced was CD45RA+ CD4+ T cells from PBMCs, pooled from several time points, taken from a donor given antiretroviral therapy, either interrupted or continuous. Specified subset: naive CD4+ CD45RA+ CD45RO- T cells. This receptor was obtained from a pool of human donors with HIV. The CDR3 nucleotides read TGTGCCACCAGCGGGCCTGGGGGACAGCTCTCAAACACTGAAGCTTTCTTT. This encodes CATSGPGGQLSNTEAFF.